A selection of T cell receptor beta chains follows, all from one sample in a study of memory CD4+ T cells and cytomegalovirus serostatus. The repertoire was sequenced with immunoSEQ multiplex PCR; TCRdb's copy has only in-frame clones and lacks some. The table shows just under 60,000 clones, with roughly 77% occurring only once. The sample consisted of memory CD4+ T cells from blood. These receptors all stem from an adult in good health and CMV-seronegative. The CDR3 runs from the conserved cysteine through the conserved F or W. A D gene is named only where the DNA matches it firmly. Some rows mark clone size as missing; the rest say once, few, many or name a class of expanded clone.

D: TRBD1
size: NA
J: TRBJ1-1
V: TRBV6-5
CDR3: CASSGQGAGDTEAFF
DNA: TGTGCCAGCAGTGGACAGGGGGCTGGGGACACTGAAGCTTTCTTT

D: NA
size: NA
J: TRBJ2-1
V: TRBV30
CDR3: CAWSVGGVGEQFF
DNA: TGTGCCTGGAGTGTCGGGGGAGTGGGTGAGCAGTTCTTC

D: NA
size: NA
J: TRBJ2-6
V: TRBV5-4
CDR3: CASQIGPSGANVLTF
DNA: TGTGCCAGCCAAATCGGTCCTTCTGGGGCCAACGTCCTGACTTTC

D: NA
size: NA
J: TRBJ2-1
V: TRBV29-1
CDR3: CSVDLRFWRFF
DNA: TGCAGCGTTGACCTCAGGTTTTGGCGGTTCTTC

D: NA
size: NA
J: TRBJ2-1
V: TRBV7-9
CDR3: CASSPLRGNEQFF
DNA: TGTGCCAGCAGCCCCCTCCGGGGGAATGAGCAGTTCTTC

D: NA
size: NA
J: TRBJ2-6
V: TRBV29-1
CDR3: CSVERRGGSGANVLTF
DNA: TGCAGCGTTGAGCGCAGGGGGGGAAGTGGGGCCAACGTCCTGACTTTC

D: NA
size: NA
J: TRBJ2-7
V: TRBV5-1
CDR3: CASSLEVGEQYF
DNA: TGCGCCAGCAGCTTGGAGGTCGGCGAGCAGTACTTC

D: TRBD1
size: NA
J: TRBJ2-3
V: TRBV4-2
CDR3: CASSQGDRARPDTQYF
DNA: TGTGCCAGCAGCCAAGGCGACAGGGCGCGTCCAGATACGCAGTATTTT

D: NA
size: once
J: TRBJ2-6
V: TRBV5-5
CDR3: CASSRSSGANVLTF
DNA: TGTGCCAGCAGCCGCTCTTCTGGGGCCAACGTCCTGACTTTC

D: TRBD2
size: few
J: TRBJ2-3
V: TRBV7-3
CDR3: CASSSAGGNTDTQYF
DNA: TGTGCCAGCAGCTCAGCGGGAGGGAACACAGATACGCAGTATTTT

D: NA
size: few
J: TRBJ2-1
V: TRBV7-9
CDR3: CASSLGEGGSYNEQFF
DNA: TGTGCCAGCAGCTTAGGGGAGGGGGGCTCCTACAATGAGCAGTTCTTC

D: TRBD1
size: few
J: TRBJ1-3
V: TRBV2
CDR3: CASRRDRGFNTIYF
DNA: TGTGCCAGCAGGAGGGACAGGGGGTTTAACACCATATATTTT

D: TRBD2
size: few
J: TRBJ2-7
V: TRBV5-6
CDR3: CASSRSSGRLGEQYF
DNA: TGTGCCAGCAGCCGATCTAGCGGGAGGTTGGGCGAGCAGTACTTC

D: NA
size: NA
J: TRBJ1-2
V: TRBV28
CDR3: CASSLRMTNYGYTF
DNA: TGTGCCAGCAGCCTTCGAATGACTAACTATGGCTACACCTTC

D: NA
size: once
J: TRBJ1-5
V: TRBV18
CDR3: CASSSGQAGQPQHF
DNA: TGTGCCAGCTCATCGGGGCAGGCAGGTCAGCCCCAGCATTTT

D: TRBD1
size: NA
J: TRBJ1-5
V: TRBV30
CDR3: CAWSMGQGGGQPQHF
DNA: TGTGCCTGGAGTATGGGACAGGGAGGAGGCCAGCCCCAGCATTTT

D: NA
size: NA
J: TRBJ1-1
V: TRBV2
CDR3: CASRQDSAEAFF
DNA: TGTGCCAGCAGACAGGACAGTGCTGAAGCTTTCTTT

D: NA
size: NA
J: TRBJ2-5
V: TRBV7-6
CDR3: CASSLSVVETQYF
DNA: TGTGCCAGCAGCTTAAGCGTGGTGGAGACCCAGTACTTC

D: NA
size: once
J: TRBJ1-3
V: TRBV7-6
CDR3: CASSLTAGAGNTIYF
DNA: TGTGCCAGCAGCTTAACGGCAGGGGCTGGAAACACCATATATTTT

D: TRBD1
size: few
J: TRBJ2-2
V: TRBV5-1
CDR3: CASSPEGTGWTGELFF
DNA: TGCGCCAGCAGCCCCGAAGGGACAGGGTGGACCGGGGAGCTGTTTTTT

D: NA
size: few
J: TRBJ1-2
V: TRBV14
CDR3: CASSAQSNYGYTF
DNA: TGTGCCAGCAGCGCCCAGAGTAACTATGGCTACACCTTC

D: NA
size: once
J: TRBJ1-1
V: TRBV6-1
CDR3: CASVSQTMPNTEAFF
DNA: TGTGCCAGCGTTTCGCAGACTATGCCGAACACTGAAGCTTTCTTT

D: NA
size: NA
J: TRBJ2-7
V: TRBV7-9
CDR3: CASSLGGVKGYEQYF
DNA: TGTGCCAGCAGCTTAGGGGGAGTTAAGGGGTACGAGCAGTACTTC

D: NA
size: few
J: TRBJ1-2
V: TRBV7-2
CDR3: CASSLVGTGQNGYTF
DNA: TGTGCCAGCAGCTTAGTAGGTACTGGGCAGAATGGCTACACCTTC

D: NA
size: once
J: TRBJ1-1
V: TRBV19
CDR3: CASSTRPGPNTEAFF
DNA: TGTGCCAGTAGTACCCGACCGGGTCCGAACACTGAAGCTTTCTTT

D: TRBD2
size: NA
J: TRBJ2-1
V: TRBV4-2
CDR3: CASSQFRTRGNEQFF
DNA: TGTGCCAGCAGCCAATTTAGGACTAGAGGCAATGAGCAGTTCTTC

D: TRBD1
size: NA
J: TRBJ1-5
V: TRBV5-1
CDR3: CASSRSGTGGQPQHF
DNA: TGCGCCAGCAGCCGCTCGGGGACAGGGGGCCAGCCCCAGCATTTT

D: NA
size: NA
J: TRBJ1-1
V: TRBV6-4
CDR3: CASSDDLNTEAFF
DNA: TGTGCCAGCAGTGATGACCTGAACACTGAAGCTTTCTTT

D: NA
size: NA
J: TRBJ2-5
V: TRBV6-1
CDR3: CASTLNRAGAKTQYF
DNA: TGTGCCAGCACCTTAAACAGGGCGGGAGCAAAGACCCAGTACTTC

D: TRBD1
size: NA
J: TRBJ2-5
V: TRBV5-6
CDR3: CASSFGQGVETQYF
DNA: TGTGCCAGCAGCTTTGGACAGGGGGTAGAGACCCAGTACTTC

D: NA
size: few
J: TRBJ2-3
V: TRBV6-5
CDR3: CAAQQGRRVDTQYF
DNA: TGTGCCGCCCAACAGGGTCGGAGGGTGGATACGCAGTATTTT

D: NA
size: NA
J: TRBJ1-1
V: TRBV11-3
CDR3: CASSLEGREVRTNTEAFF
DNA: TGTGCCAGCAGCTTAGAGGGCAGGGAGGTTCGGACGAACACTGAAGCTTTCTTT

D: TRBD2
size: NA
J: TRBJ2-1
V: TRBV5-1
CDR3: CASSPGLAGGPSSYNEQFF
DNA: TGCGCCAGCAGCCCGGGACTAGCGGGGGGTCCTAGCTCCTACAATGAGCAGTTCTTC

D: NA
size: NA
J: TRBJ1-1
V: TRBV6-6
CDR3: CASSYDDRDMNTEAFF
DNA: TGTGCCAGCAGTTATGATGATAGAGACATGAACACTGAAGCTTTCTTT

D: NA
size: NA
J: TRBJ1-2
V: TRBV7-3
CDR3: CASSPTGGYYGYTF
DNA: TGTGCCAGCAGCCCGACGGGGGGCTACTATGGCTACACCTTC

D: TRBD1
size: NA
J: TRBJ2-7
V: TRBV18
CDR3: CASSSNPGTTGGEQYF
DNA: TGTGCCAGCTCATCAAACCCGGGGACCACAGGGGGCGAGCAGTACTTC

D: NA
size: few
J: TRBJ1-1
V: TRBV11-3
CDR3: CASSPTVNTEAFF
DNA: TGTGCCAGCAGCCCGACAGTGAACACTGAAGCTTTCTTT

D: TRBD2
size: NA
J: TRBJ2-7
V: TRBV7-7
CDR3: CASSLSASAGGVAYEQYF
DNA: TGTGCTAGCAGCTTATCGGCTTCGGCGGGAGGGGTGGCGTACGAGCAGTACTTC

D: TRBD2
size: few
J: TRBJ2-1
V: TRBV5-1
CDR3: CASSLELAHYNEQFF
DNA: TGCGCCAGCAGCTTGGAACTAGCGCACTACAATGAGCAGTTCTTC

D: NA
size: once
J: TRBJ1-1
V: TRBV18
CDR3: CASSPNREGVVAFF
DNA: TGTGCCAGCTCACCAAACCGGGAGGGAGTCGTGGCTTTCTTT

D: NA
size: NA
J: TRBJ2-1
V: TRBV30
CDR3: CAWSGGRYEQFF
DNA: TGTGCCTGGAGTGGGGGGAGGTATGAGCAGTTCTTC

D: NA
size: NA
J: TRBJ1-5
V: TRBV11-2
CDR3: CASSLVWFSRQPQHF
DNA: TGTGCCAGCAGCTTAGTGTGGTTTTCGCGACAGCCCCAGCATTTT

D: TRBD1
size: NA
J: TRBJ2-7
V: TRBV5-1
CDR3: CASSLDRESSYEQYF
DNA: TGCGCCAGCAGCCTCGACAGGGAGAGCTCCTACGAGCAGTACTTC

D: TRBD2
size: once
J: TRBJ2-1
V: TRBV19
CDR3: CASRRGGSGINNEQFF
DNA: TGTGCCAGCCGCCGAGGCGGTAGCGGGATTAACAATGAGCAGTTCTTC

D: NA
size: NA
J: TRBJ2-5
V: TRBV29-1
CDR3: CSVEIAGTRGQETQYF
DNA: TGCAGCGTTGAAATTGCCGGGACTCGGGGACAAGAGACCCAGTACTTC

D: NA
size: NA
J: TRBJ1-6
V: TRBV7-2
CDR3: CASSKVHTLNSPLHF
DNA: TGTGCCAGCAGCAAAGTCCACACTCTTAATTCACCCCTCCACTTT

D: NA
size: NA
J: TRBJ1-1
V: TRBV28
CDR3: CASRENGGPNTEAFF
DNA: TGTGCCAGCAGAGAGAACGGGGGGCCGAACACTGAAGCTTTCTTT

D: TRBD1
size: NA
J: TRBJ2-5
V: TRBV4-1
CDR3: CASSLRQGGETQYF
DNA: TGCGCCAGCAGCCTCCGACAGGGTGGGGAGACCCAGTACTTC

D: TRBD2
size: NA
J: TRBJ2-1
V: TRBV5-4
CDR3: CASSRASGGYNEQFF
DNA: TGTGCCAGCAGTAGGGCTAGCGGGGGCTACAATGAGCAGTTCTTC

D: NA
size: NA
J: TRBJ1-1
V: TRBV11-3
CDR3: CASSLSGGIAFF
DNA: TGTGCCAGCAGCTTAAGTGGGGGCATAGCTTTCTTT

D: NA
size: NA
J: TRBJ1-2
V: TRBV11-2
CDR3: CASSFNAGNYGYTF
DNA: TGTGCCAGCAGCTTCAATGCGGGAAACTATGGCTACACCTTC

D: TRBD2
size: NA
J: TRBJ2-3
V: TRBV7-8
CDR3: CASSLRSSGTADTQYF
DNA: TGTGCCAGCAGCTTACGAAGCAGCGGGACTGCAGATACGCAGTATTTT

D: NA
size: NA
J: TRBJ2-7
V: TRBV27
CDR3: CASWPGYEQYF
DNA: TGTGCCAGCTGGCCGGGGTACGAGCAGTACTTC

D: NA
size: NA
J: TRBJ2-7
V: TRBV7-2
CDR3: CASSGRDPLYEQYF
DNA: TGTGCCAGCAGCGGCCGGGACCCTTTATACGAGCAGTACTTC

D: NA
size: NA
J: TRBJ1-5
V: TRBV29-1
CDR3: CSVEIGAGNQPQHF
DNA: TGCAGCGTTGAAATAGGGGCAGGCAATCAGCCCCAGCATTTT

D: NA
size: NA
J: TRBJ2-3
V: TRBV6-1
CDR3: CATMGLAFLHTQYF
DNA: TGTGCCACCATGGGTTTAGCTTTCCTCCATACGCAGTATTTT

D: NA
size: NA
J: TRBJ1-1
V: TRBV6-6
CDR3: CASSYSDSEAFF
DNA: TGTGCCAGCAGTTACTCCGACAGTGAAGCTTTCTTT

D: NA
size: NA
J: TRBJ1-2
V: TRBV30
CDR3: CASVAVGVHYGYTF
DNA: TGTGCTTCAGTGGCGGTGGGGGTTCACTATGGCTACACCTTC

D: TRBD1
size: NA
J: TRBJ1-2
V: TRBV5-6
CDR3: CASSEGDRRGRGYTF
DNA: TGTGCCAGCAGCGAGGGGGACAGGCGCGGTCGTGGCTACACCTTC